The rows below give T cell receptor beta chains drawn from one sample of a study of vaccination and CD4 T cells after COVID-19. No antigen has been assigned to these receptors. MiXCR, run by TCRdb on the PCR reads, gives a single entry per CDR3 protein. The sample includes fewer than 15,000 distinct CDR3 sequences, 48% of them seen just once. Sequencing used CD4+ T cells from blood, cultured in vitro. Receptor source: a human donor who had recovered from COVID-19. Each CDR3 is given with its conserved first and last residue. D genes are given only for firm matches. Part of the rows lack a size; the others show once, few, many or a class for expanded clones.

j_call: TRBJ2-7
v_call: TRBV7-2
d_call: TRBD1
clone_size: NA
cdr3_nt: TGTGCCAGCAGCGTAATTACAGGGGGTGTTTACGAGCAGTACTTC
cdr3_aa: CASSVITGGVYEQYF

j_call: TRBJ2-1
v_call: TRBV6-2/TRBV6-3
d_call: NA
clone_size: few
cdr3_nt: TGTGCCAGCAGTTACGGTATTGTGGGGCACCCGAAACAAAATGAGCAGTTCTTC
cdr3_aa: CASSYGIVGHPKQNEQFF

j_call: TRBJ2-6
v_call: TRBV12-3/TRBV12-4
d_call: NA
clone_size: NA
cdr3_nt: TGTGCCAGCAGTTTTTGGGGCAGGACTGACTCTGGGGCCAACGTCCTGACTTTC
cdr3_aa: CASSFWGRTDSGANVLTF

j_call: TRBJ2-3
v_call: TRBV20-1
d_call: NA
clone_size: NA
cdr3_nt: TGCAGTGCCTTCCGCCCGGGGGCTTCAGATACGCAGTATTTT
cdr3_aa: CSAFRPGASDTQYF

j_call: TRBJ2-7
v_call: TRBV20-1
d_call: NA
clone_size: NA
cdr3_nt: TGCAGTGCTAACAGGAGGGGATCCTACGAGCAGTACTTC
cdr3_aa: CSANRRGSYEQYF

j_call: TRBJ1-6
v_call: TRBV27
d_call: TRBD1
clone_size: NA
cdr3_nt: TGTGCCAGCAGTTGGGGACAGAATCCACCCCTCCACTTT
cdr3_aa: CASSWGQNPPLHF

j_call: TRBJ2-6
v_call: TRBV18
d_call: NA
clone_size: NA
cdr3_nt: TGTGCCAGCTCACCACCGGAAGGTGGGGCCAACGTCCTGACTTTC
cdr3_aa: CASSPPEGGANVLTF

j_call: TRBJ2-7
v_call: TRBV10-3
d_call: TRBD1
clone_size: few
cdr3_nt: TGTGCCATTGCTCCGGGACAGGACTACGAGCAGTACTTC
cdr3_aa: CAIAPGQDYEQYF

j_call: TRBJ2-3
v_call: TRBV19
d_call: NA
clone_size: NA
cdr3_nt: TGTGCCAGTAGCTATGGGGCCGACAACCGATACACAGATACGCAGTATTTT
cdr3_aa: CASSYGADNRYTDTQYF

j_call: TRBJ2-5
v_call: TRBV11-2
d_call: NA
clone_size: NA
cdr3_nt: TGTGCCAGCAGCTTAGTCAGAAACCAAGAGACCCAGTACTTC
cdr3_aa: CASSLVRNQETQYF

j_call: TRBJ2-5
v_call: TRBV7-2
d_call: NA
clone_size: NA
cdr3_nt: TGTGCCAGCAGCTTAGTAGTGGGGCCCAGTGGGGAGACCCAGTACTTC
cdr3_aa: CASSLVVGPSGETQYF

j_call: TRBJ2-7
v_call: TRBV28
d_call: NA
clone_size: NA
cdr3_nt: TGTGCCAGCAGTTTTGGACCGCCCTACGAGCAGTACTTC
cdr3_aa: CASSFGPPYEQYF

j_call: TRBJ1-2
v_call: TRBV30
d_call: NA
clone_size: few
cdr3_nt: TGTGCCTGGAGTGGGGCAGGGGCTCAGGGCTACACCTTC
cdr3_aa: CAWSGAGAQGYTF

j_call: TRBJ2-4
v_call: TRBV7-2
d_call: NA
clone_size: few
cdr3_nt: TGTGCCAGCAGCTCCAAGTCCAGGGCGAATAAAGGCATTCAGTACTTC
cdr3_aa: CASSSKSRANKGIQYF

j_call: TRBJ1-2
v_call: TRBV4-2
d_call: NA
clone_size: once
cdr3_nt: TGTGCCAGCAGCCCGCAGATCGGGGGAGGTTATGGCTACACCTTC
cdr3_aa: CASSPQIGGGYGYTF

j_call: TRBJ2-7
v_call: TRBV6-5
d_call: NA
clone_size: NA
cdr3_nt: TGTGCCAGCAGTTACGGCGGGGGCGGATACGAGCAGTACTTC
cdr3_aa: CASSYGGGGYEQYF

j_call: TRBJ1-5
v_call: TRBV5-8
d_call: NA
clone_size: NA
cdr3_nt: TGTGCCAGCAGCTTGCCGGGACGGCTAAATCAGCCCCAGCATTTT
cdr3_aa: CASSLPGRLNQPQHF

j_call: TRBJ2-3
v_call: TRBV20-1
d_call: TRBD1
clone_size: NA
cdr3_nt: TGCAGTGCTAGGTGGACAGGGGGAGCAGATACGCAGTATTTT
cdr3_aa: CSARWTGGADTQYF

j_call: TRBJ2-7
v_call: TRBV6-1
d_call: TRBD1
clone_size: NA
cdr3_nt: TGTGCCAGCAGTCGACAGGGTACATACGAGCAGTACTTC
cdr3_aa: CASSRQGTYEQYF

j_call: TRBJ1-6
v_call: TRBV7-2
d_call: NA
clone_size: NA
cdr3_nt: TGTGCCAGCAGCTTAGTTCGGGGAAATTCACCCCTCCACTTT
cdr3_aa: CASSLVRGNSPLHF

j_call: TRBJ2-7
v_call: TRBV7-8
d_call: NA
clone_size: few
cdr3_nt: TGTGCCAGCAGCTTCAGGGAAAGCTACGAGCAGTACTTC
cdr3_aa: CASSFRESYEQYF

j_call: TRBJ2-3
v_call: TRBV7-2
d_call: NA
clone_size: NA
cdr3_nt: TGTGCCAGCAGCTTCTTGGGGTCGGCCGCCGGCACAGATACGCAGTATTTT
cdr3_aa: CASSFLGSAAGTDTQYF

j_call: TRBJ2-6
v_call: TRBV27
d_call: NA
clone_size: NA
cdr3_nt: TGTGCCAGCAGCGACGCCGGGACGGTTAGCTCTGGGGCCAACGTCCTGACTTTC
cdr3_aa: CASSDAGTVSSGANVLTF

j_call: TRBJ2-1
v_call: TRBV7-3
d_call: TRBD2
clone_size: NA
cdr3_nt: TGTGCCAGCAGCCTAAGCCCCACAGCGGGGGGGCGCAATGAGCAGTTCTTC
cdr3_aa: CASSLSPTAGGRNEQFF

j_call: TRBJ1-1
v_call: TRBV11-3
d_call: NA
clone_size: NA
cdr3_nt: TGTGCCAGCAGCGCCAGAATGACCGTCAACACTGAAGCTTTCTTT
cdr3_aa: CASSARMTVNTEAFF

j_call: TRBJ2-2
v_call: TRBV6-1
d_call: NA
clone_size: medium-sized
cdr3_nt: TGTGCCAGCAGTCGCAACCATCTGAACACCGGGGAGCTGTTTTTT
cdr3_aa: CASSRNHLNTGELFF

j_call: TRBJ1-2
v_call: TRBV6-2/TRBV6-3
d_call: NA
clone_size: NA
cdr3_nt: TGTGCCAGCACCACCTCGTTTCTGGGCCTGTCTAACTATGGCTACACCTTC
cdr3_aa: CASTTSFLGLSNYGYTF

j_call: TRBJ2-7
v_call: TRBV7-9
d_call: NA
clone_size: NA
cdr3_nt: TGTGCCAGCAGCCCCCTCGGGGGGCCCAGAAGCTACGAGCAGTACTTC
cdr3_aa: CASSPLGGPRSYEQYF

j_call: TRBJ2-3
v_call: TRBV20-1
d_call: TRBD2
clone_size: few
cdr3_nt: TGCAGTGCTAGGACTAGCGGGGGGTTCACAGATACGCAGTATTTT
cdr3_aa: CSARTSGGFTDTQYF

j_call: TRBJ2-6
v_call: TRBV6-1
d_call: NA
clone_size: few
cdr3_nt: TGTGCCAGCAGAACGAGAGTTATTGGGGCCAACGTCCTGACTTTC
cdr3_aa: CASRTRVIGANVLTF

j_call: TRBJ2-7
v_call: TRBV30
d_call: TRBD1
clone_size: NA
cdr3_nt: TGTGCCTGGAGCAGCGGTGGGACAGGGACCTACGAGCAGTACTTC
cdr3_aa: CAWSSGGTGTYEQYF

j_call: TRBJ2-1
v_call: TRBV4-3
d_call: NA
clone_size: NA
cdr3_nt: TGCGCCAGCAGTCGGGCGGGAACGGGTGGGTACAATGAGCAGTTCTTC
cdr3_aa: CASSRAGTGGYNEQFF

j_call: TRBJ2-1
v_call: TRBV6-2/TRBV6-3
d_call: NA
clone_size: once
cdr3_nt: TGTGCCAGCAGCAGGGGAAACAATGAGCAGTTCTTC
cdr3_aa: CASSRGNNEQFF

j_call: TRBJ1-1
v_call: TRBV7-2
d_call: NA
clone_size: NA
cdr3_nt: TGTGCCAGCAGCTCGGGCCGGGTGCCGGGAGCTTTCTTT
cdr3_aa: CASSSGRVPGAFF

j_call: TRBJ1-2
v_call: TRBV6-2/TRBV6-3
d_call: NA
clone_size: NA
cdr3_nt: TGTGCCAGCAGTTACTCGGAGGTCGCGGGCTACACCTTC
cdr3_aa: CASSYSEVAGYTF

j_call: TRBJ1-5
v_call: TRBV4-1
d_call: NA
clone_size: NA
cdr3_nt: TGCGCCAGCAGCCAAATGTGGGCTGACCAGCCCCAGCATTTT
cdr3_aa: CASSQMWADQPQHF

j_call: TRBJ1-1
v_call: TRBV20-1
d_call: NA
clone_size: few
cdr3_nt: TGCAGTGCTAGGACGGACGAGAACACTGAAGCTTTCTTT
cdr3_aa: CSARTDENTEAFF

j_call: TRBJ2-5
v_call: TRBV20-1
d_call: TRBD1
clone_size: NA
cdr3_nt: TGCAGTGCTAGCCCACGCCCAGGGGGACGGGAGACCCAGTACTTC
cdr3_aa: CSASPRPGGRETQYF

j_call: TRBJ2-3
v_call: TRBV24-1
d_call: TRBD2
clone_size: NA
cdr3_nt: TGTGCCACCAGTGAGCGGGGGCTAGCGGGAGGGTTCCATACGCAGTATTTT
cdr3_aa: CATSERGLAGGFHTQYF

j_call: TRBJ1-1
v_call: TRBV5-4
d_call: NA
clone_size: NA
cdr3_nt: TGTGCCAGCAGCTCCGGGACTGCACTCTTCATGAACACTGAAGCTTTCTTT
cdr3_aa: CASSSGTALFMNTEAFF

j_call: TRBJ2-3
v_call: TRBV7-2
d_call: TRBD2
clone_size: NA
cdr3_nt: TGTGCCAGCAGCTGGAGTAGCGGGAGCCGCACAGATACGCAGTATTTT
cdr3_aa: CASSWSSGSRTDTQYF

j_call: TRBJ2-5
v_call: TRBV12-3/TRBV12-4
d_call: NA
clone_size: few
cdr3_nt: TGTGCCAGCAGTCCCGCGGGGGAGACCCAGTACTTC
cdr3_aa: CASSPAGETQYF

j_call: TRBJ2-5
v_call: TRBV20-1
d_call: NA
clone_size: few
cdr3_nt: TGCAGTGCTAGAGGGCCCCCCGGGGCCGAAGAGACCCAGTACTTC
cdr3_aa: CSARGPPGAEETQYF

j_call: TRBJ2-7
v_call: TRBV10-2
d_call: TRBD2
clone_size: once
cdr3_nt: TGCGCCAGCAGTGAGTCTACTAGCGGGGGATACGAGCAGTACTTC
cdr3_aa: CASSESTSGGYEQYF

j_call: TRBJ1-2
v_call: TRBV12-3/TRBV12-4
d_call: NA
clone_size: NA
cdr3_nt: TGTGCCAGCAGATACGATAAGGCACTTCACTATGGCTACACCTTC
cdr3_aa: CASRYDKALHYGYTF

j_call: TRBJ2-3
v_call: TRBV19
d_call: TRBD1
clone_size: NA
cdr3_nt: TGTACCAGTAGTAGGACAGGGGATGGAGATACGCAGTATTTT
cdr3_aa: CTSSRTGDGDTQYF